A single sample gave rise to the 19 T cell receptor beta chains below, sequenced in a study of blood T cell repertoires in COVID-19. Assay: immunoSEQ multiplex PCR; the TCRdb copy retains only in-frame clones and omits some. The sample has roughly 250,000 clones; 87% are singletons. Specimen: PBMCs or T cells enriched from blood (not recorded which). Receptors originate from a woman aged 25 to 39 with acute COVID-19.

The chain uses TRBV7-3 and TRBJ2-1, with 9 bases that match TRBD2. In germline, CDR1 is SGHTA, CDR2 FQGTGA. V dropped 5 bases and J dropped 0; count of bases not matched to a gene: 2. The length of the CDR3 is 15 residues. The CDR3 DNA reads TGTGCCAGCAGCCGGACTAGCGCCTCCTACAATGAGCAGTTCTTC. Residues: CASSRTSASYNEQFF. The complete variable domain, with remaining parts taken from reference TRBV7-3 and TRBJ2-1, reads GAGVSQTPSNKVTEKGKYVELRCDPISGHTALYWYRQSLGQGPEFLIYFQGTGAADDSGLPNDRFFAVRPEGSVSTLKIQRTERGDSAVYLCASSRTSASYNEQFFGPGTRLTVL.

The gene calls are TRBV28 and TRBJ2-4; 7 nucleotides align to TRBD1. In germline, CDR1 is MDHEN, CDR2 SYDVKM. V dropped 5 bases and J dropped 3; count of bases not matched to a gene: 13. The CDR3 is 17 amino acids. The CDR3, as DNA: TGTGCCAGCAGTCAGACCAAGGGGGCCGGTGACAAAAACATTCAGTACTTC. It yields the protein CASSQTKGAGDKNIQYF.

This clone was seen a handful of times. The CDR3 nucleotides are TGCAGCGTTGGAACAGGGGCGGAGAGCACTGAAGCTTTCTTT. Translated, it gives CSVGTGAESTEAFF. The chain combines TRBV29-1 with TRBJ1-1, with 7 positions matching TRBD1. The CDR3 has 14 amino acids. The V and J ends lost 4 bases and 4 bases, in that order; junction bases with no gene match: 9. Germline V gene data show CDR1 as SQVTM and CDR2 as ANQGSEA.

The chain recombines TRBV19 with TRBJ2-7; weak D call: TRBD1 (6 bases). Trimming took 6 bases from V and 5 from J, leaving 11 bases between them. This CDR3 contains 12 residues. Per the germline V gene, CDR1 is LNHDA and CDR2 is SQIVND (reference sequence). CDR3 amino acids: CASRGRGHEQYF. Here the CDR3 DNA reads TGTGCCAGTAGGGGCAGGGGTCACGAGCAGTACTTC.

The genes are TRBV27 and TRBJ2-2; TRBD1 agrees at 7 bases. The CDR3 runs 13 residues. CDR1 is MNHEY and CDR2 is SMNVEV in the germline V gene (reference sequence). With V trimmed by 4 bases and J by 6 bases, 2 bases remained unmatched. The CDR3 DNA follows: TGTGCCAGCAGTTACAGGGGTTCCGGGGAGCTGTTTTTT. Translating it yields CASSYRGSGELFF.

The V and J genes are TRBV11-1 and TRBJ2-1; 8 nucleotides line up with TRBD1. CDR1 SGHAT and CDR2 FQDESV come from the germline V gene (reference sequence). V gave up 4 bases and J gave up 3 bases; unmatched junction bases: 5. This CDR3 is built from 15 residues. CDR3 region: CASSSGTGFYNEQFF. CDR3 nucleotide sequence: TGTGCCAGCAGCTCCGGGACAGGATTCTACAATGAGCAGTTCTTC.

V and J are TRBV10-2 and TRBJ1-5; no clear D gene. CDR1 WSHSY and CDR2 SAAADI come from the germline V gene. This CDR3 has 13 residues. The V end was cut by 7 bases, the J end by 6 bases, with 13 bases between. The CDR3 spells CASTGREGQPQHF. The DNA for the CDR3 is TGCGCCAGCACTGGAAGGGAGGGTCAGCCCCAGCATTTT.

The J gene is TRBJ2-3, the V gene TRBV7-9, with 7 bases identical to TRBD1. The J segment lost 1 base and the V segment lost 5 bases, leaving 6 bases of the junction unmatched. The CDR3 spans 15 residues. Germline CDR1 is SEHNR and CDR2 is FQNEAQ (reference sequence). This chain's CDR3 is CASSRTGTGTDTQYF. The CDR3 DNA follows: TGTGCCAGCAGCCGGACCGGGACAGGCACAGATACGCAGTATTTT.

A single count supports this clone. The V call is TRBV3-1 (or the pseudogene TRBV3-2), the J call TRBJ2-1, with D possibly TRBD1 on 5 matching bases. The V gene lost 4 bases and the J gene lost 0 bases, with 16 bases spanning the gap. CDR1 and CDR2 (germline): LGHDT, YNNKEL (reference sequence). The CDR3 contains 17 residues. CDR3 sequence reads: CASSRRGASSSYNEQFF. As DNA, the CDR3 is TGTGCCAGCAGCCGGCGTGGGGCGTCGAGCTCCTACAATGAGCAGTTCTTC.

V and J are TRBV2 and TRBJ1-3, with D perhaps matching TRBD1 (6 bases). The V gene's germline CDR1 is SNHLY and CDR2 FYNNEI. CDR3 length equals 15 residues. Trimming left V 4 bases short and J 0 bases short, with 10 bases between. CDR3 DNA: TGTGCCAGCAGTGGGGACACCAACTCTGGAAACACCATATATTTT. It specifies CASSGDTNSGNTIYF. The full variable domain, in which reference TRBV2 and TRBJ1-3 provide the parts outside the CDR3, is EPEVTQTPSHQVTQMGQEVILRCVPISNHLYFYWYRQILGQKVEFLVSFYNNEISEKSEIFDDQFSVERPDGSNFTLKIRSTKLEDSAMYFCASSGDTNSGNTIYFGEGSWLTVV.

This clone showed up just once. V gene TRBV16 combines with J gene TRBJ2-5; the D gene is possibly TRBD1 (5 bases). The germline V gene encodes CDR1 KGHSY and CDR2 FQNENV. The CDR3 runs 17 residues. V lost 1 base, J lost 7 bases, and 22 bases lay in between. CDR3 sequence reads: CASSQYAGLPKVGTQYF. For the CDR3, the DNA is TGTGCCAGCAGCCAATACGCAGGGCTTCCCAAGGTCGGGACCCAGTACTTC.

The chain is built from TRBV4-3 and TRBJ2-1; maybe TRBD2 (5 bases). In germline, CDR1 is LGHNA, CDR2 YSLEER. Deletions cut 1 base from V and 9 bases from J, with 10 bases between. The CDR3 is 13 residues long. The CDR3 DNA is TGCGCCAGCAGCCAAGGGGCGAGGGCTGAGCAGTTCTTC. Its translation: CASSQGARAEQFF.

The chain combines TRBV11-2 with TRBJ1-1, with a possible D match to TRBD1 (6 bases). Germline lookup yields CDR1 SGHAT and CDR2 FQNNGV. The CDR3 covers 15 residues. V was shortened by 4 bases and J by 2 bases, with 14 bases between the two germline ends. In DNA form, the CDR3 reads TGTGCCAGCAGCTCACCACAGGGTTTTAACACTGAAGCTTTCTTT. Amino acid sequence: CASSSPQGFNTEAFF.

CDR3 nucleotide sequence: TGTGCCAGCAGTGAGGGTACAGGGCTGGGCTACGAGCAGTACTTC. It is translated as CASSEGTGLGYEQYF. This rearrangement joins TRBV25-1 to TRBJ2-7, with TRBD1 as a possible D gene (6 bases). V lost 3 bases, J lost 3 bases, and 15 bases lay in between. Germline V CDR1 and CDR2: MGHDK, SYGVNS. The CDR3 is made up of 15 amino acids.

The chain couples TRBV2 to TRBJ2-7, with D possibly being TRBD1 (6 bases). CDR1 is SNHLY and CDR2 is FYNNEI in the germline V gene. V was pared by 5 bases and J by 0 bases, with 11 bases between. This CDR3 has 14 residues. The CDR3 protein is CASSFGQISYEQYF. DNA for the CDR3: TGTGCCAGCAGTTTTGGACAGATCTCCTACGAGCAGTACTTC. Supplemented by reference TRBV2 and TRBJ2-7, the full variable domain reads EPEVTQTPSHQVTQMGQEVILRCVPISNHLYFYWYRQILGQKVEFLVSFYNNEISEKSEIFDDQFSVERPDGSNFTLKIRSTKLEDSAMYFCASSFGQISYEQYFGPGTRLTVT.

The chain recombines TRBV7-8 with TRBJ2-2; perhaps TRBD1 as D (6 bases). CDR3 length: 15 amino acids. Trimming cost V 1 base and J 4 bases, with 10 bases left between them. Germline lookup yields CDR1 SGHVS and CDR2 FQNEAQ. The CDR3 is CASSLGRGGTGELFF. DNA of the CDR3: TGTGCCAGCAGCTTAGGCAGGGGCGGCACCGGGGAGCTGTTTTTT.

The rearrangement links TRBV19 to TRBJ1-4; D is uncertain. V gave up 10 bases and J gave up 6 bases, with 9 bases separating them. This CDR3 contains 11 residues. The germline gives CDR1 LNHDA, CDR2 SQIVND (reference sequence). The CDR3 bases are TGTGCCACCTTGCGGGATGAAAAACTGTTTTTT. This gives the protein CATLRDEKLFF.

V is TRBV28 and J is TRBJ1-3; D may be TRBD1 (5 bases). V lost 4 bases and J 4 bases, leaving 29 bases between the germline ends. The CDR3 length is 20 residues. Per germline, CDR1 MDHEN and CDR2 SYDVKM. CDR3 sequence reads: CASSSSHHGRERGFGNTIYF. The CDR3 DNA sequence: TGTGCCAGCAGTTCCTCCCACCATGGCAGGGAAAGGGGTTTCGGAAACACCATATATTTT. Complete variable domain (other parts from reference TRBV28 and TRBJ1-3): DVKVTQSSRYLVKRTGEKVFLECVQDMDHENMFWYRQDPGLGLRLIYFSYDVKMKEKGDIPEGYSVSREKKERFSLILESASTNQTSMYLCASSSSHHGRERGFGNTIYFGEGSWLTVV.

J is TRBJ1-2 and V is TRBV18; D might be TRBD1 (5 bases). Trimming stripped 1 base from V and 8 bases from J, with 8 bases between. The CDR3 length is 12 residues. Germline V gene sequence: CDR1 KGHSH, CDR2 LQKENI. The DNA for the CDR3 is TGTGCCAGCTCACCACAGGGGAAAGGCTACACCTTC. Its translation: CASSPQGKGYTF.